This passage covers 12 T cell receptor beta chains from one sample sequenced in a study of cytomegalovirus exposure and HLA in healthy donors (dated 2017 in TCRdb). Receptor amplification or capture employed the immunoSEQ multiplex PCR assay. A mixture of 60 forward primers for TCR Vbeta segments and 13 reverse primers for TCR Jbeta segments was used in the multiplex PCR. TCRdb mirrors the immuneACCESS table, restricted to in-frame sequences. Some clones are absent from its copies; in checked studies, under half trace to an unresolved V gene, and the reason for the others is unknown. The sample data list approximately 120,000 clones, and around 78% of these were observed just once. The ten most abundant clones make up 6% to 8% of the sample. Sequenced material: PBMCs. The receptors here all came from a woman aged 35 to 49 in good health and CMV-seronegative.

For the CDR3, the DNA is TGCGCCAGCAGCTCCGCCGGACAGGGTACGGGTTTCTTT. Translated, it gives CASSSAGQGTGFF. The chain has TRBV5-1 and TRBJ1-1; TRBD1 matches 8 bases. This CDR3 is 13 amino acids long. V was clipped by 3 bases and J by 13 bases; unmatched bases: 11. Germline CDR1 SGHRS, CDR2 YFSETQ.

This clone was seen only a few times. This chain links TRBV28 with TRBJ1-1; possibly TRBD1 for D (5 bases). Trimming removed 6 bases from V and 4 bases from J, with 15 bases in between. There are 14 residues in the CDR3. The germline V gene has CDR1 MDHEN and CDR2 SYDVKM. The CDR3 region has the DNA TGTGCCAGCAGGCCCGGGACTGAGGGCACTGAAGCTTTCTTT. Encoded protein: CASRPGTEGTEAFF.

About this clone itself: One end of the junction fails to match germline, which may point to a read error. The V gene is TRBV7-9, the J gene TRBJ1-3, with D tentatively TRBD1 (6 bases). This CDR3 region has 15 residues. Germline V gives CDR1 SEHNR, CDR2 FQNEAQ (reference sequence). CDR3 sequence: CSSSLLGGSGNTIYF. The CDR3 DNA follows: TGTTCCAGCAGCTTACTAGGGGGCTCTGGAAACACCATATATTTT. Full variable domain (outside the CDR3, taken from reference TRBV7-9 and TRBJ1-3): DTGVSQNPRHKITKRGQNVTFRCDPISEHNRLYWYRQTLGQGPEFLTYFQNEAQLEKSRLLSDRFSAERPKGSFSTLEIQRTEQGDSAMYLCSSSLLGGSGNTIYFGEGSWLTVV.

The V gene is TRBV27, the J gene TRBJ2-5; 11 bases fit TRBD2. The germline V gene has CDR1 MNHEY and CDR2 SMNVEV (reference sequence). J lost 0 bases, V lost 6 bases, and 3 bases had no gene match. This CDR3 region has 15 residues. The CDR3 sequence is CASRGLAAYQETQYF. For the CDR3, the DNA is TGTGCCAGCAGGGGACTAGCGGCCTACCAAGAGACCCAGTACTTC.

The chain employs TRBV6-1 and TRBJ1-1; D is perhaps TRBD1 (5 bases). Germline-derived CDR1 and CDR2 are MNHNS and SASEGT. The CDR3 sequence is 13 residues long. The V and J ends lost 6 bases and 7 bases respectively, with 15 bases between them. CDR3 in amino acids: CASRAGLRSEAFF. CDR3 bases: TGTGCCAGCAGAGCGGGACTCCGGAGTGAAGCTTTCTTT.

There are a few counts of this clone. The chain recombines TRBV2 with TRBJ2-5; 8 bases fit TRBD1. With V trimmed by 7 bases and J by 0 bases, 4 bases remained unmatched. Germline V CDR1 and CDR2: SNHLY, FYNNEI. The CDR3 length is 14 residues. This CDR3 reads CASNRGSYQETQYF. The CDR3, as DNA: TGTGCCAGCAACAGGGGGTCGTACCAAGAGACCCAGTACTTC.

The chain has TRBV5-6 and TRBJ2-5, with 9 bases identical to TRBD2. The germline V gene has CDR1 SGHDT and CDR2 YYEEEE. V trimming: 0 bases; J trimming: 4 bases; junction bases outside the gene matches: 7. This CDR3 is 16 amino acids long. The CDR3 loop reads CASSLDGAGGSETQYF. The CDR3 nucleotides read TGTGCCAGCAGCTTGGATGGAGCGGGAGGATCAGAGACCCAGTACTTC.

This chain joins TRBV28 and TRBJ2-1; 7 bases are shared with TRBD2. Germline lookup yields CDR1 MDHEN and CDR2 SYDVKM. V lost 8 bases, J lost 3 bases, and 13 bases stayed unmatched. This CDR3 contains 16 residues. CDR3 loop: CASSMPWEGNYNEQFF. The CDR3 DNA is TGTGCCAGCTCAATGCCTTGGGAGGGAAACTACAATGAGCAGTTCTTC. The complete variable domain, with remaining parts taken from reference TRBV28 and TRBJ2-1, reads DVKVTQSSRYLVKRTGEKVFLECVQDMDHENMFWYRQDPGLGLRLIYFSYDVKMKEKGDIPEGYSVSREKKERFSLILESASTNQTSMYLCASSMPWEGNYNEQFFGPGTRLTVL.

V usage is TRBV18 and J usage is TRBJ2-1, with TRBD2 identical over 8 bases. Germline assignment: CDR1 KGHSH and CDR2 LQKENI. The CDR3 is 17 amino acids. V was clipped by 4 bases and J by 0 bases; unmatched bases: 8. As DNA, the CDR3 is TGTGCCAGCTCACGGGCTAGCGGGTACGCCTCCTACAATGAGCAGTTCTTC. Amino acids: CASSRASGYASYNEQFF.

The count of this clone is one. Here the CDR3 reads CASSLISGANYEQYF. CDR3 coding DNA: TGTGCCAGCAGCTTAATTAGCGGGGCCAACTACGAGCAGTACTTC. The chain links TRBV7-9 to TRBJ2-7; 8 bases are shared with TRBD2. Germline loops: CDR1 SEHNR, CDR2 FQNEAQ (reference sequence). V lost 2 bases to trimming and J lost 3 bases; unmatched junction nucleotides: 6. CDR3 size: 15 residues.

The chain joins TRBV5-1 to TRBJ1-2; D gene ambiguous. The germline V gene has CDR1 SGHRS and CDR2 YFSETQ. The CDR3 loop spans 12 amino acids. Trimming removed 2 bases from V and 8 bases from J, with 10 bases in between. The CDR3 DNA sequence: TGCGCCAGCAGCTTCCAATCGGGAGGCTACACCTTC. Its protein product is CASSFQSGGYTF.

The sample holds a few counts of this clone. V is TRBV27 and J is TRBJ2-1, with D unclear. V was cut by 6 bases and J by 3 bases, with 9 bases left in between. The germline V gene encodes CDR1 MNHEY and CDR2 SMNVEV (reference sequence). This CDR3 is built from 13 residues. CDR3 region: CASSYYNYNEQFF. CDR3 sequence (DNA): TGTGCCAGCAGCTACTATAACTACAATGAGCAGTTCTTC.